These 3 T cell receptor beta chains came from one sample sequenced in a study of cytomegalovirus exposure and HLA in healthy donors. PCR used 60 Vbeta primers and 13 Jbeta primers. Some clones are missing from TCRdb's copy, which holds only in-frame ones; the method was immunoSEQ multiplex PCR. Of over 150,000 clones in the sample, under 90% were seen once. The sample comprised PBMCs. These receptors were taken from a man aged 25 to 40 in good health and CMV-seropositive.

The CDR3 DNA is TGTGCCAGTGGAGAGGGGGCCGCGACAGATACGCAGTATTTT. It codes for CASGEGAATDTQYF. The chain combines TRBV11-3 with TRBJ2-3; 7 positions agree with TRBD1. V was clipped by 9 bases and J by 3 bases; unmatched bases: 9. The CDR3 has 14 residues. Germline V gene data show CDR1 as SGHNT and CDR2 as YENEEA.

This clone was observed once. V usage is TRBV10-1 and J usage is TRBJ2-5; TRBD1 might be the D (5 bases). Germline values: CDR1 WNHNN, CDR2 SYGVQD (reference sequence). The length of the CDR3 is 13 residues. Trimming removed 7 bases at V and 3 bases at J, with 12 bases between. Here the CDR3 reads CASNRQLEETQYF. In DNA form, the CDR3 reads TGCGCCAGCAACCGACAGTTGGAAGAGACCCAGTACTTC.

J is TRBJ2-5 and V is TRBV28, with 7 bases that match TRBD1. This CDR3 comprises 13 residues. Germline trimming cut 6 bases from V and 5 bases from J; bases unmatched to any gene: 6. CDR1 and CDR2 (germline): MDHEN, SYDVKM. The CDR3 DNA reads TGTGCCAGCAGATCACAGGGGCGGGAGACCCAGTACTTC. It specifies CASRSQGRETQYF. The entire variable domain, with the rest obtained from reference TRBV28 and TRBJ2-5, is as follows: DVKVTQSSRYLVKRTGEKVFLECVQDMDHENMFWYRQDPGLGLRLIYFSYDVKMKEKGDIPEGYSVSREKKERFSLILESASTNQTSMYLCASRSQGRETQYFGPGTRLLVL.